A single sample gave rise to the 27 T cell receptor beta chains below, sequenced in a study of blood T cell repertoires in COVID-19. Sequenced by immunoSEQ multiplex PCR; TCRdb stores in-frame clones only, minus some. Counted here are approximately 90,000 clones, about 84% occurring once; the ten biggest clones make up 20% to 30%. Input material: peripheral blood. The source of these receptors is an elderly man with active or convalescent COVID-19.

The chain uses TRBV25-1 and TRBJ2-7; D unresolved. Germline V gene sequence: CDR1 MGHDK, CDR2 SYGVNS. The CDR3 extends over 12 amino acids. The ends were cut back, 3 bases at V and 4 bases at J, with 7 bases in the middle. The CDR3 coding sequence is TGTGCCAGCAGTGACCTAAAATACGAGCAGTACTTC. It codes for CASSDLKYEQYF.

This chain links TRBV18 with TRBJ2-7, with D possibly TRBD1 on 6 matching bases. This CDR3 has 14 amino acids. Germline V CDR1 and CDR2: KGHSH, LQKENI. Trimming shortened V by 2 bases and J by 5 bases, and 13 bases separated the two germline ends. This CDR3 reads CASSPSTGLDEQYF. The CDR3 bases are TGTGCCAGCTCACCAAGCACAGGGTTAGACGAGCAGTACTTC.

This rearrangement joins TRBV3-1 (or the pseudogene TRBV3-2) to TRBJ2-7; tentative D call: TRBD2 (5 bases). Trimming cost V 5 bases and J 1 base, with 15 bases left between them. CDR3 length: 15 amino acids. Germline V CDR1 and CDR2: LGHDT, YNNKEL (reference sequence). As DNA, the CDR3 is TGTGCCAGCAGCTCTACTAGACGATTGTCCTACGAGCAGTACTTC. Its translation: CASSSTRRLSYEQYF.

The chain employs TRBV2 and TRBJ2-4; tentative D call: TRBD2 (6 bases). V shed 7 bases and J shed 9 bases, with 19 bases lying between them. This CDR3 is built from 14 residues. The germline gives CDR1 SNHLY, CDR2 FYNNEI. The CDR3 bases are TGTGCCAGCACCGACGGACGGACGGGAGCCATTCAGTACTTC. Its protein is CASTDGRTGAIQYF.

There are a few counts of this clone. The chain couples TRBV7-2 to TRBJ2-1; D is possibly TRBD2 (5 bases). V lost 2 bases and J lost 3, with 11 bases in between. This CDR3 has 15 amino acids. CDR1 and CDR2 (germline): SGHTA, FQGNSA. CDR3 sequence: CASSLRASNYNEQFF. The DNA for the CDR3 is TGTGCCAGCAGCTTAAGGGCTAGCAACTACAATGAGCAGTTCTTC. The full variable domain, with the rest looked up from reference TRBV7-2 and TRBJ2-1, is GAGVSQSPSNKVTEKGKDVELRCDPISGHTALYWYRQSLGQGLEFLIYFQGNSAPDKSGLPSDRFSAERTGGSVSTLTIQRTQQEDSAVYLCASSLRASNYNEQFFGPGTRLTVL.

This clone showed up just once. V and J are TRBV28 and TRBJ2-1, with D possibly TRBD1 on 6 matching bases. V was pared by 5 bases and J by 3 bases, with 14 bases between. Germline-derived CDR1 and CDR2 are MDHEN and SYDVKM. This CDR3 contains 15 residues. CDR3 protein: CASSTPATGYNEQFF. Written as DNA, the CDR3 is TGTGCCAGCAGTACCCCCGCGACAGGCTACAATGAGCAGTTCTTC.

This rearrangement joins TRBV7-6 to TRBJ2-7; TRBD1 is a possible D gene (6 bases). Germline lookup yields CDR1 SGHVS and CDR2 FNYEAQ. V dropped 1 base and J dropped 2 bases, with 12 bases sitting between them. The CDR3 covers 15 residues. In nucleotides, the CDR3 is TGTGCCAGCAGCTTAGAGAGGGGGAGAACCTACGAGCAGTACTTC. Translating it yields CASSLERGRTYEQYF. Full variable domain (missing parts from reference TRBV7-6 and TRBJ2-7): GAGVSQSPRYKVTKRGQDVALRCDPISGHVSLYWYRQALGQGPEFLTYFNYEAQQDKSGLPNDRFSAERPEGSISTLTIQRTEQRDSAMYRCASSLERGRTYEQYFGPGTRLTVT.

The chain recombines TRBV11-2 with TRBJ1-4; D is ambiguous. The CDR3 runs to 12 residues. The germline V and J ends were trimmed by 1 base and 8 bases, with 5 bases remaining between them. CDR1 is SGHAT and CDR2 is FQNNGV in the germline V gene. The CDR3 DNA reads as TGTGCCAGCAGCTTAGTGCGGGAAAAACTGTTTTTT. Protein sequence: CASSLVREKLFF.

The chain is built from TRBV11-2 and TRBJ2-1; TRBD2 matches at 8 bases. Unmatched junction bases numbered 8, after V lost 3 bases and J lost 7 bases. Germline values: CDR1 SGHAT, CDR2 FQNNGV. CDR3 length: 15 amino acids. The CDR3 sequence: CASSFRGGVQNEQFF. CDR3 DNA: TGTGCCAGCAGCTTTCGGGGGGGAGTACAGAATGAGCAGTTCTTC.

CDR3 protein: CASLRGGGLSTDTQYF. CDR3 nucleotide sequence: TGTGCCAGTTTAAGGGGCGGGGGCCTCAGCACAGATACGCAGTATTTT. The chain links TRBV3-1 (or the pseudogene TRBV3-2) to TRBJ2-3, with D maybe TRBD2 (7 bases). CDR3 length equals 16 residues. Germline CDR1 LGHDT, CDR2 YNNKEL (reference sequence). The germline V and J ends were trimmed by 9 bases and 0 bases, with 19 bases remaining between them.

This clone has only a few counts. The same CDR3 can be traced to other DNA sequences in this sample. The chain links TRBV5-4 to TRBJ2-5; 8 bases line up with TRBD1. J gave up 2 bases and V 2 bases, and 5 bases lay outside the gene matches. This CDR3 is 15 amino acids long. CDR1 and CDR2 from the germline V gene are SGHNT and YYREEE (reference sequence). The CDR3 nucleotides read TGTGCCAGCAGCTTCGACAGGGGATTACAAGAGACCCAGTACTTC. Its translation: CASSFDRGLQETQYF.

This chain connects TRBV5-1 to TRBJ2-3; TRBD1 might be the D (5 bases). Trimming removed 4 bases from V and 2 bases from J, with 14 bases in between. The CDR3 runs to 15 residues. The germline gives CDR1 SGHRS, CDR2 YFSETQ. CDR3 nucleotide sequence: TGCGCCAGCAGCCCCGGACAACTTGACACAGATACGCAGTATTTT. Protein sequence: CASSPGQLDTDTQYF.

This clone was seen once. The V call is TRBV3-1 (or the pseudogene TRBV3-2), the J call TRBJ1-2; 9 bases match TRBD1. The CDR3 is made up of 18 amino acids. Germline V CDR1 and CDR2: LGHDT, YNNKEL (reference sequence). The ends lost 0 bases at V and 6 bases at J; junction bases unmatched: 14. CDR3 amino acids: CASSQEWDRVAGGNGYTF. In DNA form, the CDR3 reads TGTGCCAGCAGCCAAGAATGGGACAGGGTGGCTGGTGGGAATGGCTACACCTTC.

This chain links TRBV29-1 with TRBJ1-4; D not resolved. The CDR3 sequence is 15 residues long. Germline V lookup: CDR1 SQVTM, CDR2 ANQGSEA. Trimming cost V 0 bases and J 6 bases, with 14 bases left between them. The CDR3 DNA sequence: TGCAGCGTTGAAGATCCCCGGTCTGCGGATGAAAAACTGTTTTTT. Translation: CSVEDPRSADEKLFF.

CDR3 residues: CASRGVLANEKLFF. For the CDR3, the DNA is TGTGCCAGCCGGGGGGTTCTTGCTAATGAAAAACTGTTTTTT. This rearrangement joins TRBV2 to TRBJ1-4, with D tentatively TRBD1 (5 bases). Germline V lookup: CDR1 SNHLY, CDR2 FYNNEI. The V end lost 8 bases, the J end lost 3 bases, and 13 bases lay between the germline ends. The CDR3 is 14 residues long.

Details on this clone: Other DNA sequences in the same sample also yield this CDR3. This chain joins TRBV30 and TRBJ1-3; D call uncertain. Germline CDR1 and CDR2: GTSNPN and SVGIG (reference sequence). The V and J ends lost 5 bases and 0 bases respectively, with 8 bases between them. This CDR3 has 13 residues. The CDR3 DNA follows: TGTGCCTGGTCGGGAGACTCTGGAAACACCATATATTTT. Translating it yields CAWSGDSGNTIYF.

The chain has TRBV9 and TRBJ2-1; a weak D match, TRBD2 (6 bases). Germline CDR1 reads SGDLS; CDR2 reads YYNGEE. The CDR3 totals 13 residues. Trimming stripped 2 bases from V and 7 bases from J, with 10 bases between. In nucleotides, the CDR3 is TGTGCCAGCAGCGTTGCAGGGACTAATGAGCAGTTCTTC. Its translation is CASSVAGTNEQFF.

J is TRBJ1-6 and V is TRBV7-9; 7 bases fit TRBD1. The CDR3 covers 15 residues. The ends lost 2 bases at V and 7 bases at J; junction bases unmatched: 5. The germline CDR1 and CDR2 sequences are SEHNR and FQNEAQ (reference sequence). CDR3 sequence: CASSLPGQTNSPLHF. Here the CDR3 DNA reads TGTGCCAGCAGCTTACCGGGACAGACCAATTCACCCCTCCACTTT. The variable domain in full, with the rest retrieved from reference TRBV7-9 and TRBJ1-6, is DTGVSQNPRHKITKRGQNVTFRCDPISEHNRLYWYRQTLGQGPEFLTYFQNEAQLEKSRLLSDRFSAERPKGSFSTLEIQRTEQGDSAMYLCASSLPGQTNSPLHFGNGTRLTVT.

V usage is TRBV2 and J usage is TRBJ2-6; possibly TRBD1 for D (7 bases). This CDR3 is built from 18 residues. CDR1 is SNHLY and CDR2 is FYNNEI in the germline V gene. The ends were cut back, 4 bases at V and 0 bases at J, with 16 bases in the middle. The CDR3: CASSARQGGPSGANVLTF. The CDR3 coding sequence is TGTGCCAGCAGTGCGAGGCAGGGGGGCCCCTCTGGGGCCAACGTCCTGACTTTC.

CDR3 coding DNA: TGTGCCAGCAGCTTTGGAGCGTATGAGGGTCTTGGCTACACCTTC. Translation: CASSFGAYEGLGYTF. This chain uses TRBV5-4 with TRBJ1-2; D call uncertain. In germline, CDR1 is SGHNT, CDR2 YYREEE (reference sequence). Trimming removed 2 bases from V and 7 bases from J, with 18 bases in between. CDR3 length: 15 amino acids.

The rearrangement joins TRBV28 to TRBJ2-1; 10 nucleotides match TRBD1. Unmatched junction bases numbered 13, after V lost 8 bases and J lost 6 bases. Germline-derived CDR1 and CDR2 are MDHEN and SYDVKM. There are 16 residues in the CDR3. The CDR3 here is CASDPTGGFKVNEQFF. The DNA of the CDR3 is TGTGCCAGCGACCCGACAGGGGGCTTTAAGGTCAATGAGCAGTTCTTC.

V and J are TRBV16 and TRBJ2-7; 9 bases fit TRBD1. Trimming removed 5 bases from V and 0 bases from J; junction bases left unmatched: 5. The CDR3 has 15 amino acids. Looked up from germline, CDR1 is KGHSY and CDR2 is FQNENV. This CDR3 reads CASSSGGQGSYEQYF. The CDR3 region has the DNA TGTGCCAGCAGCTCCGGGGGACAGGGCTCCTACGAGCAGTACTTC.

CDR3 residues: CASSWGQGNSPLHF. CDR3 nucleotides: TGTGCCAGCAGTTGGGGACAGGGGAATTCACCCCTCCACTTT. The rearrangement joins TRBV27 to TRBJ1-6; TRBD1 matches 10 bases. Unmatched junction bases numbered 1, after V lost 4 bases and J lost 7 bases. Per the germline V gene, CDR1 is MNHEY and CDR2 is SMNVEV (reference sequence). This CDR3 region has 14 residues.

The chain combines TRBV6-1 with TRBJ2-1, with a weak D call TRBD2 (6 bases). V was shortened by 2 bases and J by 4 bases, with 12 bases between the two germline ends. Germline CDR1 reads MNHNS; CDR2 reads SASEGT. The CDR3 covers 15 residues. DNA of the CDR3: TGTGCCAGCAGTGAACTGGGGGGTCATTACAATGAGCAGTTCTTC. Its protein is CASSELGGHYNEQFF.

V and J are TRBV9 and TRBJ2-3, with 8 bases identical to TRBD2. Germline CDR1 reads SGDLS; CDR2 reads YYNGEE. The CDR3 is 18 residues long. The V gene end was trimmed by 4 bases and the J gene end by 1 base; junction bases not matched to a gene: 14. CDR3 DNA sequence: TGTGCCAGCAGCCGCTACCGAGGGGCGGGGGGAGGCACAGATACGCAGTATTTT. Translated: CASSRYRGAGGGTDTQYF.

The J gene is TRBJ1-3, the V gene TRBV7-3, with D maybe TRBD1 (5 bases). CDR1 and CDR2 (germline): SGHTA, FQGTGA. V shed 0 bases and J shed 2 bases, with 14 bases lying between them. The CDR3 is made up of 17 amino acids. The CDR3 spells CASSLTGPQGAGNTIYF. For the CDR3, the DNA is TGTGCCAGCAGCTTAACAGGGCCCCAGGGCGCTGGAAACACCATATATTTT.

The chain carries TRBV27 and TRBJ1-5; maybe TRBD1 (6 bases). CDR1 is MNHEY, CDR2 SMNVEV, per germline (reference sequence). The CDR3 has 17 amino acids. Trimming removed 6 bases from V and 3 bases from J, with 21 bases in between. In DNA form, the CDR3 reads TGTGCCAGCAGCAGAAGCCTCGTTGGGGGCGCCAATCAGCCCCAGCATTTT. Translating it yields CASSRSLVGGANQPQHF.